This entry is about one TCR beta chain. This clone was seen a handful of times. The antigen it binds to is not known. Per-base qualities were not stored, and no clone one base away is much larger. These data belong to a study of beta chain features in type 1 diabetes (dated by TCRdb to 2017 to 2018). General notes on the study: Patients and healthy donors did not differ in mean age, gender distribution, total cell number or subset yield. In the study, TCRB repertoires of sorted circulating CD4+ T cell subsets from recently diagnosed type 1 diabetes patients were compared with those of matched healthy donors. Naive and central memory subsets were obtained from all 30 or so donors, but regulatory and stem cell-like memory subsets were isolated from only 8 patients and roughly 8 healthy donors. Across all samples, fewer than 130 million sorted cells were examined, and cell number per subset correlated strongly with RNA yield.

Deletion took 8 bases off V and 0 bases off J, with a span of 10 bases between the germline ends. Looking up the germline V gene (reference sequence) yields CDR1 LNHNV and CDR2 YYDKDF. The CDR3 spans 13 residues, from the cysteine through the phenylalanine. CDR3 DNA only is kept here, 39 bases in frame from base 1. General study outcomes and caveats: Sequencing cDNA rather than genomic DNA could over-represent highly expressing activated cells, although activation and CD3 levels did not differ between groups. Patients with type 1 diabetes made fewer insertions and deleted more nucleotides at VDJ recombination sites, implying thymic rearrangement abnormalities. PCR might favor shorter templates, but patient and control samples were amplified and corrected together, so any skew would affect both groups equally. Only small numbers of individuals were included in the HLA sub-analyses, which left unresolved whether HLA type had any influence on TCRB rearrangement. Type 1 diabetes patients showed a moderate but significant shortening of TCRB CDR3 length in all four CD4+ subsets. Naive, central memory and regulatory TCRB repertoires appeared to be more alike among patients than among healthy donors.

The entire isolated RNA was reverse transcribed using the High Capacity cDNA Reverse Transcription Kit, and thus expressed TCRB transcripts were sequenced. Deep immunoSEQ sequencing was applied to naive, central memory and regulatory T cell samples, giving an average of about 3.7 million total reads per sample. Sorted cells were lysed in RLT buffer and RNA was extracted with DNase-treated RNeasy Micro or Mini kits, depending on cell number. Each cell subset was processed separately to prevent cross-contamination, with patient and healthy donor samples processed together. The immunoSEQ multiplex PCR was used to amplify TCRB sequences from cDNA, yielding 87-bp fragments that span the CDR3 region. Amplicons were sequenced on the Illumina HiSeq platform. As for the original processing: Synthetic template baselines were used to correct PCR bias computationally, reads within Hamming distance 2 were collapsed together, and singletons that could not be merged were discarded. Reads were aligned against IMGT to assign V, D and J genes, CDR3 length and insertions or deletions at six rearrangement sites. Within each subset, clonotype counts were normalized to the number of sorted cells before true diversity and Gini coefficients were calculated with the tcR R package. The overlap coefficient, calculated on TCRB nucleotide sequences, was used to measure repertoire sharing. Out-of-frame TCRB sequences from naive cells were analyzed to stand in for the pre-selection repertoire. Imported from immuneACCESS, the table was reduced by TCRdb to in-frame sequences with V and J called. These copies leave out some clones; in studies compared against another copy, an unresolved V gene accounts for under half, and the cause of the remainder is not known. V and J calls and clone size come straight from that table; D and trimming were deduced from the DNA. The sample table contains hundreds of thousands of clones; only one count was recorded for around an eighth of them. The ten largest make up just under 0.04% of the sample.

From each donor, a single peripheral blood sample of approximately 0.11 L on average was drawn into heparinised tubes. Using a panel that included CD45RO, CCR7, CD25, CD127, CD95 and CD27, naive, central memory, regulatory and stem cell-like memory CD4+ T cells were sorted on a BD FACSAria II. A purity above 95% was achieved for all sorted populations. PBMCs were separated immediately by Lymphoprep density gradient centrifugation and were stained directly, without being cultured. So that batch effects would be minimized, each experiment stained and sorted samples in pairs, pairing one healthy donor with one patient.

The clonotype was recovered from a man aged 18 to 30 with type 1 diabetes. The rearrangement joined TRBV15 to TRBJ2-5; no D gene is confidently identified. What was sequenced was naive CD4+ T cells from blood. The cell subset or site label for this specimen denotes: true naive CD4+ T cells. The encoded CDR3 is CATPRPYQETQYF. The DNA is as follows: TGTGCCACCCCACGTCCGTACCAAGAGACCCAGTACTTC.